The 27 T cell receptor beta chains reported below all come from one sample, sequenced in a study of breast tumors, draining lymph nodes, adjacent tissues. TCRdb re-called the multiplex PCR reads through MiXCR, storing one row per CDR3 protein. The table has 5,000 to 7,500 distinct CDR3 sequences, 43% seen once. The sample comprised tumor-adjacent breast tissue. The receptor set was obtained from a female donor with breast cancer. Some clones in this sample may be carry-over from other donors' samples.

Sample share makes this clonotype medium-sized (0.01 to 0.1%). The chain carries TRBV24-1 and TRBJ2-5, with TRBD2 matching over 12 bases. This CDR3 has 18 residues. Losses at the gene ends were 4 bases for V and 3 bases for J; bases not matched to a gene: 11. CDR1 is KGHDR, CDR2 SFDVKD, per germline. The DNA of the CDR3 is TGTGCCACCAGTGAACCCCAGACTAGCGGGAGCGGAAAAGAGACCCAGTACTTC. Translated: CATSEPQTSGSGKETQYF.

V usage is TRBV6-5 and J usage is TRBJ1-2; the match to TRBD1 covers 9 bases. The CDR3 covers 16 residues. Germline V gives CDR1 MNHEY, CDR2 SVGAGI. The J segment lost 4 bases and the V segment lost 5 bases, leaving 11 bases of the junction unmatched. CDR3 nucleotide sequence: TGTGCCAGCAGTCCCGTGTCTGGGACAGGGAGCTATGGCTACACCTTC. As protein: CASSPVSGTGSYGYTF.

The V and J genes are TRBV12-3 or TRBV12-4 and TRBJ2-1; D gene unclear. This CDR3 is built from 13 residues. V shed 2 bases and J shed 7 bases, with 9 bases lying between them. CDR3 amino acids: CASSLSEANEQFF. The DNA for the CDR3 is TGTGCCAGCAGTTTAAGTGAAGCAAATGAGCAGTTCTTC.

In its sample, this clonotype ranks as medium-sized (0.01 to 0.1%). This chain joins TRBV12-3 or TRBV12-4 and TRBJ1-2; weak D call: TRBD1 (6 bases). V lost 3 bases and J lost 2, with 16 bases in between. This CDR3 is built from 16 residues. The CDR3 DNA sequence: TGTGCCAGCAGTTTCATCACAGGGAAGGGGAACTATGGCTACACCTTC. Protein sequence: CASSFITGKGNYGYTF.

The CDR3 bases are TGCGCCAGCAGCCGAGGGGGGAGCGAGATCTATGGCTACACCTTC. Its protein is CASSRGGSEIYGYTF. J is TRBJ1-2 and V is TRBV4-3; D perhaps matches TRBD1 (6 bases). Germline loops: CDR1 LGHNA, CDR2 YSLEER. CDR3 length equals 15 residues. V lost 4 bases, J lost 4 bases, and 16 bases lay in between.

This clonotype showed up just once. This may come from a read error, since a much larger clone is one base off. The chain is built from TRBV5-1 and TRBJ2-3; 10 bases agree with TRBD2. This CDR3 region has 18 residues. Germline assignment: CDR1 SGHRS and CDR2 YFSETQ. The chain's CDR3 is CTSSLGSGRVLGPDTQYF. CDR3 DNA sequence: TGCACCAGCAGCTTAGGCAGCGGGAGGGTCCTGGGCCCAGATACGCAGTATTTT. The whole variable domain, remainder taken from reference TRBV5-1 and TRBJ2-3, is KAGVTQTPRYLIKTRGQQVTLSCSPISGHRSVSWYQQTPGQGLQFLFEYFSETQRNKGNFPGRFSGRQFSNSRSEMNVSTLELGDSALYLCTSSLGSGRVLGPDTQYFGPGTRLTVL.

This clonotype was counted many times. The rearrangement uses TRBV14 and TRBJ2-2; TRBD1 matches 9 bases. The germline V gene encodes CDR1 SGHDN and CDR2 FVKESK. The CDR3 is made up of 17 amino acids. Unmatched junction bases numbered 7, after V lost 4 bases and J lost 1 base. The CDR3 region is CASSPIQGARNTGELFF. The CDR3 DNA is TGTGCCAGCAGCCCGATACAGGGGGCTAGGAACACCGGGGAGCTGTTTTTT.

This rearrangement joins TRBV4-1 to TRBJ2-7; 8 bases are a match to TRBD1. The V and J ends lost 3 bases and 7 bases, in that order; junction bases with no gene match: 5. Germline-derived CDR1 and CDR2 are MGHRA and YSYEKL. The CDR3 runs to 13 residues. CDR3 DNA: TGCGCCAGCAGCCACCGACAGGGGTGGGAGCAGTACTTC. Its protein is CASSHRQGWEQYF.

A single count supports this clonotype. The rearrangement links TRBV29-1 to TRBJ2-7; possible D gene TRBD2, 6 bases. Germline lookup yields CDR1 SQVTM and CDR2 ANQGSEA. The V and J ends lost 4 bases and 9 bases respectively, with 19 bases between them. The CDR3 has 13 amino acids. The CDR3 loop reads CSVVDSGGLGQYF. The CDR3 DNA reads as TGCAGCGTTGTAGACAGCGGAGGGTTAGGGCAGTACTTC.

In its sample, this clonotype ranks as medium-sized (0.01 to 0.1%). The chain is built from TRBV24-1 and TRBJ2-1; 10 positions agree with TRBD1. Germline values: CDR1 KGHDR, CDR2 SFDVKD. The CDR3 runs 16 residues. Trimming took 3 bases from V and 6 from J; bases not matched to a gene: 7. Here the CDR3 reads CATSDPGQGVSNEQFF. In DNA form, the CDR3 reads TGTGCCACCAGTGATCCCGGACAGGGGGTATCCAATGAGCAGTTCTTC.

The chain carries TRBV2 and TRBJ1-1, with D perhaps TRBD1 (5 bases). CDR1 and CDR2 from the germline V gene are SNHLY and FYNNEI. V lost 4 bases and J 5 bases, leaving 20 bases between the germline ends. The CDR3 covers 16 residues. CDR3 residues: CASSGMVAPQGTEAFF. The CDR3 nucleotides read TGTGCCAGCAGTGGGATGGTGGCGCCCCAGGGTACTGAAGCTTTCTTT. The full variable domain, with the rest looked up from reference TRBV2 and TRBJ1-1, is EPEVTQTPSHQVTQMGQEVILRCVPISNHLYFYWYRQILGQKVEFLVSFYNNEISEKSEIFDDQFSVERPDGSNFTLKIRSTKLEDSAMYFCASSGMVAPQGTEAFFGQGTRLTVV.

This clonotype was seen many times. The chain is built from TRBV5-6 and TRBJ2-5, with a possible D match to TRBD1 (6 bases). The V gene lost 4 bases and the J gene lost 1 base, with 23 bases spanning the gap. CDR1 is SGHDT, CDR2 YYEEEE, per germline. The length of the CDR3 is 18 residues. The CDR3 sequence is CASSPLLGASSRQETQYF. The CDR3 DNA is TGTGCCAGCAGCCCACTGTTGGGGGCTAGCAGCCGCCAAGAGACCCAGTACTTC.

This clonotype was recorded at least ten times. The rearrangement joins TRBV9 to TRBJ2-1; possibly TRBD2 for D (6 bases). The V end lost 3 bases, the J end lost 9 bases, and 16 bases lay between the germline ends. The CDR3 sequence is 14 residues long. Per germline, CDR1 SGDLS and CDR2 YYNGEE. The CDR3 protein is CASSGGLLAGEQFF. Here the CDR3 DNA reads TGTGCCAGCAGCGGGGGACTCCTAGCAGGTGAGCAGTTCTTC.

For the CDR3, the DNA is TGTGCCACCAGTTTAGGTCCAGATACGCAGTATTTT. Its translation is CATSLGPDTQYF. This chain uses TRBV24-1 with TRBJ2-3; D remains ambiguous. Germline values: CDR1 KGHDR, CDR2 SFDVKD. The CDR3 is 12 residues long. Trimming removed 6 bases from V and 4 bases from J, with 7 bases in between.

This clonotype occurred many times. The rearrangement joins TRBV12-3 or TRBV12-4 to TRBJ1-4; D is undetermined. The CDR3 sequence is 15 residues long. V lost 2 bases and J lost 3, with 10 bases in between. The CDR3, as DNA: TGTGCCAGCAGTTTAAATCAGCTACCTAATGAAAAACTGTTTTTT. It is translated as CASSLNQLPNEKLFF.

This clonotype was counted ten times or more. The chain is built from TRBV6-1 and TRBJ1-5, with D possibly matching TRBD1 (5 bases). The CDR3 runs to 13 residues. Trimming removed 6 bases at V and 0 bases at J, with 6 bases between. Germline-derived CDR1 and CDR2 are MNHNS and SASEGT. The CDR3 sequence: CASRTDSNQPQHF. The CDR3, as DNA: TGTGCCAGCAGGACAGATAGCAATCAGCCCCAGCATTTT.

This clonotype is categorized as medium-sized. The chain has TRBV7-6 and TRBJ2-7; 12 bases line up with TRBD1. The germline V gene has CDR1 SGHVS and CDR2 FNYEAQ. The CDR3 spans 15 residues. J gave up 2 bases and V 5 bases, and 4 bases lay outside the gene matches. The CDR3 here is CASSIGTGGPYEQYF. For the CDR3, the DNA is TGTGCCAGCAGCATCGGGACAGGGGGCCCCTACGAGCAGTACTTC.

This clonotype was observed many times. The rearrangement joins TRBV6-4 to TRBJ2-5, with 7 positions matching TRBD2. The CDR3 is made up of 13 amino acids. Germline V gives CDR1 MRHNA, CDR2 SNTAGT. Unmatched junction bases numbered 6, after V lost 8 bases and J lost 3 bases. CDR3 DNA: TGTGCCAGCTTCGCGGGAGTGGAAGAGACCCAGTACTTC. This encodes CASFAGVEETQYF.

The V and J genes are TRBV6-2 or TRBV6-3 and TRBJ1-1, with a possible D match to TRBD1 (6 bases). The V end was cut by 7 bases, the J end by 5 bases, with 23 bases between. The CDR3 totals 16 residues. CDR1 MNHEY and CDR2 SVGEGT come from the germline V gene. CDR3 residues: CASTQTTRGGATEAFF. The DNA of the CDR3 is TGTGCCAGCACCCAGACCACACGAGGGGGGGCGACTGAAGCTTTCTTT.

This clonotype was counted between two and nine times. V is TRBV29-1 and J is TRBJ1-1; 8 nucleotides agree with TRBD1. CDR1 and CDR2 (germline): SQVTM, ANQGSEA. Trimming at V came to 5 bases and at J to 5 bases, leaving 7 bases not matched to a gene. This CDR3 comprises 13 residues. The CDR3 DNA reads TGCAGCGTTACAGGGGGTCGGGGAACTGAAGCTTTCTTT. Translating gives CSVTGGRGTEAFF.

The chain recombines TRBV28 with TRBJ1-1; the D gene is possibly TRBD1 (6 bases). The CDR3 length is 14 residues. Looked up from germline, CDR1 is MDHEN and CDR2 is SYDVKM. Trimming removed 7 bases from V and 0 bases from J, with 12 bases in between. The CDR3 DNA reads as TGTGCCAGCAAAGGGGGGATGATGAACACTGAAGCTTTCTTT. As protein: CASKGGMMNTEAFF.

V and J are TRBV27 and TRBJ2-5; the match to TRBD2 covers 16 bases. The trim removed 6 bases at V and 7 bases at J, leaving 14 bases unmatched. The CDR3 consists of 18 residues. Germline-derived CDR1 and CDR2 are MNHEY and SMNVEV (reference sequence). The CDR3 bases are TGTGCCAGCAGGCCGCTTGGGACTAGCGGGGGGGAAGCCGGGACCCAGTACTTC. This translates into CASRPLGTSGGEAGTQYF.

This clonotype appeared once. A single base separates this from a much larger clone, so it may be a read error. The CDR3 protein is CSARDGGPRDTEAFF. CDR3 DNA: TGCAGTGCTAGAGATGGGGGGCCGCGGGACACTGAAGCTTTCTTT. The chain carries TRBV20-1 and TRBJ1-1; possibly TRBD1 for D (6 bases). The CDR3 extends over 15 amino acids. Trimming left V 0 bases short and J 3 bases short, with 14 bases between. Germline CDR1 DFQATT, CDR2 SNEGSKA (reference sequence).

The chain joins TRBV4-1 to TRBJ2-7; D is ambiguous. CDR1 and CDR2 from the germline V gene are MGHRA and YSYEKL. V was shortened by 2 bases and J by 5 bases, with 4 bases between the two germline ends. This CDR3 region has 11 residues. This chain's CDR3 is CASSQRDEQYF. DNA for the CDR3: TGCGCCAGCAGCCAACGGGACGAGCAGTACTTC.

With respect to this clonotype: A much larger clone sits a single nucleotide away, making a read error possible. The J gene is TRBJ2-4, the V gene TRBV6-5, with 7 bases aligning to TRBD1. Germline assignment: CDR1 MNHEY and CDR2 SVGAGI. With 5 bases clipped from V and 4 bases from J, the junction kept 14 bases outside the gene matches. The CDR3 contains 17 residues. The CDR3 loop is CASSTFNRGQDKNIQYF. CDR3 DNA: TGTGCCAGCAGTACATTTAACAGGGGTCAAGATAAAAACATTCAGTACTTC.

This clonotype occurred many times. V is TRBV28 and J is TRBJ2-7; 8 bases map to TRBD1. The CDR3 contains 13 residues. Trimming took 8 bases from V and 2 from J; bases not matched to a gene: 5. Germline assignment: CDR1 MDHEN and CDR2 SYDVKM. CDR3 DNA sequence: TGTGCCAGCTTCGGACAGGGTCCCTACGAGCAGTACTTC. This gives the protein CASFGQGPYEQYF.

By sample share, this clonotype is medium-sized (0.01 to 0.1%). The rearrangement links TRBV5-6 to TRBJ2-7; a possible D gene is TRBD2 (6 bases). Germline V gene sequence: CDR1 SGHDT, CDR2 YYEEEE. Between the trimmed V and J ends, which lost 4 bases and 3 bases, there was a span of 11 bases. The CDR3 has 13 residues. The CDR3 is CASSPGGIYEQYF. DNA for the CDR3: TGTGCCAGCAGCCCTGGGGGGATCTACGAGCAGTACTTC.